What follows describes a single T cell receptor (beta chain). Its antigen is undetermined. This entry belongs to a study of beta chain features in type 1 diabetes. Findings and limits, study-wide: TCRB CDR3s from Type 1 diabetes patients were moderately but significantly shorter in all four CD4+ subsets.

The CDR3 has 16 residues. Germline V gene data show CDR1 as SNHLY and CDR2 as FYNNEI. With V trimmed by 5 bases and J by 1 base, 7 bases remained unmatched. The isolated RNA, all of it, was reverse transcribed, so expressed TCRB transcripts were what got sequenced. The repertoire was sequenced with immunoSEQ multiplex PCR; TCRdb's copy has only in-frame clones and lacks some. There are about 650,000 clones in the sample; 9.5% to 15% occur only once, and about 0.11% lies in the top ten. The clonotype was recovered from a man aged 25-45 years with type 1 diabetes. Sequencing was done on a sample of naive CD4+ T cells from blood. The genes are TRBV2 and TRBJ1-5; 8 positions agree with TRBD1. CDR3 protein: CASSFDRGGSNQPQHF. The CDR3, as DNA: TGTGCCAGCAGTTTCGACAGGGGAGGGAGCAATCAGCCCCAGCATTTT.